These 14 T cell receptor beta chains came from one sample sequenced in a study of blood T cell repertoires in COVID-19. Sequencing used immunoSEQ multiplex PCR; TCRdb keeps in-frame clones, though not all of them. The table includes 35,000 to 50,000 clones, approximately 89% detected once. The sample was peripheral blood. The receptors were sampled from a human donor in a cohort sampled during active COVID-19.

This clone was found a few times. This chain links TRBV12-1 with TRBJ2-2; the listed D gene, TRBD1, was not tested against the DNA. TRBV12-1 is recorded as a pseudogene. This CDR3 contains 12 residues. CDR3 residues: CASRGSTGELFF. CDR3 sequence (DNA): TGTGCCAGCAGGGGCAGCACCGGGGAGCTGTTTTTT.

The chain employs TRBV2 and TRBJ1-2; 8 bases fit TRBD1. The CDR3 totals 14 residues. Per germline, CDR1 SNHLY and CDR2 FYNNEI. Germline trimming cut 5 bases from V and 8 bases from J; bases unmatched to any gene: 10. As DNA, the CDR3 is TGTGCCAGCAGTCGAGGGCCAGGGGGCTTCGGCTACACCTTC. This translates into CASSRGPGGFGYTF.

The J gene is TRBJ2-7, the V gene TRBV28; 7 bases line up with TRBD2. The germline gives CDR1 MDHEN, CDR2 SYDVKM. The CDR3 sequence is 14 residues long. V trimming: 2 bases; J trimming: 5 bases; junction bases outside the gene matches: 6. This chain's CDR3 is CASSLRVAGHEQYF. In DNA, the CDR3 is TGTGCCAGCAGTTTACGGGTAGCGGGCCACGAGCAGTACTTC.

The rearrangement joins TRBV7-8 to TRBJ1-5; 8 positions agree with TRBD1. Germline CDR1 and CDR2: SGHVS and FQNEAQ. The CDR3 consists of 14 residues. Trimming at V came to 5 bases and at J to 4 bases, leaving 4 bases not matched to a gene. In nucleotides, the CDR3 is TGTGCCAGCAGCACGGGGACAGGTAATCAGCCCCAGCATTTT. Protein product: CASSTGTGNQPQHF.

This clone has only one observation. The chain links TRBV11-2 to TRBJ2-3; no definite D call. CDR3 length: 13 amino acids. V was clipped by 3 bases and J by 2 bases, with 6 bases between them. CDR1 and CDR2 from the germline V gene are SGHAT and FQNNGV. The CDR3 sequence is CASSFTTTDTQYF. In nucleotides, the CDR3 is TGTGCCAGCAGCTTTACAACCACAGATACGCAGTATTTT.

The chain recombines TRBV10-3 with TRBJ1-2; the D gene is possibly TRBD1 (6 bases). V shed 7 bases and J shed 3 bases, with 15 bases lying between them. The CDR3 spans 14 residues. Germline loops: CDR1 ENHRY, CDR2 SYGVKD. CDR3 amino acids: CAITRGGRYYGYTF. The CDR3 DNA follows: TGTGCCATCACAAGGGGGGGGCGATACTATGGCTACACCTTC.

In DNA form, the CDR3 reads TGCGCCAGCAGCCCACGGGACAGCATAAACTATGGCTACACCTTC. Encoded protein: CASSPRDSINYGYTF. V usage is TRBV4-1 and J usage is TRBJ1-2, with TRBD1 matching 7 bases. Trimming at V came to 4 bases and at J to 2 bases, leaving 7 bases not matched to a gene. This CDR3 is built from 15 residues. Germline lookup yields CDR1 MGHRA and CDR2 YSYEKL.

V gene TRBV5-6 combines with J gene TRBJ2-1, with a possible D match to TRBD1 (6 bases). The V and J ends lost 0 bases and 6 bases respectively, with 10 bases between them. Germline V gene data show CDR1 as SGHDT and CDR2 as YYEEEE. This CDR3 comprises 14 residues. The DNA for the CDR3 is TGTGCCAGCAGCTTGGCAGGGGTAAGCAATGAGCAGTTCTTC. This codes for CASSLAGVSNEQFF.

The chain links TRBV9 to TRBJ1-4; tentative D call: TRBD1 (6 bases). The CDR3 length is 15 residues. The germline V gene encodes CDR1 SGDLS and CDR2 YYNGEE. V was trimmed by 4 bases and J by 7 bases, leaving 17 bases between them. CDR3 nucleotide sequence: TGTGCCAGCAGCACAGAAACAGGGATGGGTGAAAAACTGTTTTTT. Its protein product is CASSTETGMGEKLFF.

The chain employs TRBV9 and TRBJ2-7, with unresolved D. The V end lost 4 bases, the J end lost 2 bases, and 13 bases lay between the germline ends. The CDR3 runs to 14 residues. Germline V CDR1 and CDR2: SGDLS, YYNGEE. The DNA of the CDR3 is TGTGCCAGCAGCCCTGGAGAAGGAACCTACGAGCAGTACTTC. As protein: CASSPGEGTYEQYF.

The sample holds one count of this clone. The chain couples TRBV7-2 to TRBJ2-1; no clear D gene. This CDR3 contains 16 residues. The germline CDR1 and CDR2 sequences are SGHTA and FQGNSA. Trimming pared 0 bases from V and 0 bases from J, leaving 9 bases between. As DNA, the CDR3 is TGTGCCAGCAGCTTAGCCCTACAGAGCTCCTACAATGAGCAGTTCTTC. Protein: CASSLALQSSYNEQFF.

This sequence joins TRBV6-5 and TRBJ2-7, with 8 bases fitting TRBD2. CDR1 and CDR2 (germline): MNHEY, SVGAGI. CDR3 length: 13 residues. V was clipped by 4 bases and J by 5 bases; unmatched bases: 4. Written as DNA, the CDR3 is TGTGCCAGCAGTTCTAACGGGGGGGACGAGCAGTACTTC. Its protein is CASSSNGGDEQYF.

The chain uses TRBV5-1 and TRBJ2-5; tentatively, D is TRBD1 (5 bases). V lost 6 bases, J lost 1 base, and 10 bases lay in between. Germline V gene data show CDR1 as SGHRS and CDR2 as YFSETQ. The CDR3 is made up of 13 amino acids. CDR3 region: CASMRTPQETQYF. The DNA for the CDR3 is TGCGCCAGCATGCGGACACCCCAAGAGACCCAGTACTTC.

The V and J genes are TRBV27 and TRBJ1-1, with a tentative D call TRBD1 (5 bases). Trimming took 5 bases from V and 4 from J, leaving 17 bases between them. Germline V gene sequence: CDR1 MNHEY, CDR2 SMNVEV (reference sequence). The CDR3 consists of 15 residues. The CDR3 protein is CASSLRTRPLTEAFF. The DNA of the CDR3 is TGTGCCAGCAGTCTCCGGACACGACCCCTCACTGAAGCTTTCTTT.